The 5 T cell receptor beta chains below come from one sample, sequenced in a study of T cell clonotyping in hematopoietic cell transplantation listed by TCRdb under 2021. Receptor libraries were prepared by the immunoSEQ multiplex PCR assay. This immuneACCESS table, as held by TCRdb, lists in-frame sequences with V and J called but not all clones. Of the missing ones, under half trace to an unresolved V gene in checked studies; the others have no known cause. Counted in this sample were about 3,900 clones; approximately 94% of them appeared once. The ten top clones hold approximately 5.4% of the sample. In light of the paper, this sample's time point label describes: 30 days after allo-HCT. Sequencing was performed on peripheral blood mononuclear cells, taken 30 days after allogeneic stem cell transplant. Every receptor here comes from an older male patient who had an allogeneic stem cell transplant from an unrelated donor, so T cells may come from the graft donor. Some clones in this sample may be carry-over from other donors' samples.

This rearrangement joins TRBV30 to TRBJ2-7; D is ambiguous. The CDR3 sequence is 13 residues long. CDR1 and CDR2 from the germline V gene are GTSNPN and SVGIG (reference sequence). V was cut by 0 bases and J by 6 bases, with 12 bases left in between. Written as DNA, the CDR3 is TGTGCCTGGAGTGTTCTAGAGCGTTCCGAGCAGTACTTC. This gives the protein CAWSVLERSEQYF.

J is TRBJ2-3 and V is TRBV27; TRBD1 matches at 9 bases. Per germline, CDR1 MNHEY and CDR2 SMNVEV (reference sequence). V lost 5 bases, J lost 7 bases, and 7 bases stayed unmatched. This CDR3 has 14 amino acids. The DNA of the CDR3 is TGTGCCAGCAGTCCAGGGGACAGGGTCCATACGCAGTATTTT. Its protein product is CASSPGDRVHTQYF.

The chain employs TRBV29-1 and TRBJ1-3; a weak D match, TRBD1 (5 bases). This CDR3 contains 16 residues. From germline, CDR1 is SQVTM and CDR2 ANQGSEA. Trimming took 5 bases from V and 0 from J, leaving 17 bases between them. This CDR3 is CSVSDSSLSSGNTIYF. The CDR3 DNA is TGCAGCGTTTCTGACAGTTCATTAAGCTCTGGAAACACCATATATTTT. The full variable domain, rest sourced from reference TRBV29-1 and TRBJ1-3, is SAVISQKPSRDICQRGTSLTIQCQVDSQVTMMFWYRQQPGQSLTLIATANQGSEATYESGFVIDKFPISRPNLTFSTLTVSNMSPEDSSIYLCSVSDSSLSSGNTIYFGEGSWLTVV.

This clone was observed a single time. The J gene is TRBJ2-1, the V gene TRBV19; TRBD2 aligns across 10 bases. Unmatched junction bases numbered 19, after V lost 6 bases and J lost 8 bases. CDR1 and CDR2 from the germline V gene are LNHDA and SQIVND (reference sequence). CDR3 length: 18 residues. The chain's CDR3 is CASSDRGVASGSRDEQFF. Written as DNA, the CDR3 is TGTGCCAGTAGCGATAGAGGGGTTGCTAGCGGGAGTCGCGATGAGCAGTTCTTC.

CDR3 coding DNA: TGTGCCAGCAGCTTAGCGAAGGGCTACGAGCAGTACTTC. Translated: CASSLAKGYEQYF. The chain uses TRBV7-8 and TRBJ2-7; D gene uncertain. Germline assignment: CDR1 SGHVS and CDR2 FQNEAQ. The CDR3 has 13 amino acids. The V end was cut by 0 bases, the J end by 3 bases, with 6 bases between. The variable domain in full, completed from reference TRBV7-8 and TRBJ2-7, reads GAGVSQSPRYKVAKRGQDVALRCDPISGHVSLFWYQQALGQGPEFLTYFQNEAQLDKSGLPSDRFFAERPEGSVSTLKIQRTQQEDSAVYLCASSLAKGYEQYFGPGTRLTVT.